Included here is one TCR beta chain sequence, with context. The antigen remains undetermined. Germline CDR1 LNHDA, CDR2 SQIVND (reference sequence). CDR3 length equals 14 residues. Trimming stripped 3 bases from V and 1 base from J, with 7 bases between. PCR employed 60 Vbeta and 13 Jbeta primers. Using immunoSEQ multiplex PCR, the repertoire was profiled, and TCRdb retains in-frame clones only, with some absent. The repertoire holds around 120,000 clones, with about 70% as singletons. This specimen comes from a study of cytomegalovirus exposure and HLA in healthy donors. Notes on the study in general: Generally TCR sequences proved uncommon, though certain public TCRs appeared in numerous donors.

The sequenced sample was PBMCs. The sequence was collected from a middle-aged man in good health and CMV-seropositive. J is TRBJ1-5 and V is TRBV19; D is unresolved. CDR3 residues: CASSMSRSNQPQHF. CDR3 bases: TGTGCCAGTAGTATGTCGAGGAGCAATCAGCCCCAGCATTTT.